A selection of T cell receptor beta chains follows, all from one sample in a study of T cell repertoires in cytomegalovirus infection. Using its own MiXCR run on the reads, TCRdb lists one record per CDR3 protein. This repertoire shows about 450,000 distinct CDR3 sequences, approximately 33% found once; its top ten account for about 13%. The sample taken for sequencing was PBMCs. Source of these receptors: a human donor in good health (CMV status not recorded). Some clones in this sample may be carry-over from other donors' samples. The CDR3 runs from the conserved cysteine through the conserved F or W. D genes are given only for firm matches. Part of the rows lack a size; the others show once, few, many or a class for expanded clones.

>TRBV13|.|TRBJ1-2|.
CASSRASDFYGYTF
TGTGCCAGCAGTCGAGCCAGTGACTTCTATGGCTACACCTTC
>TRBV28|.|TRBJ1-2|.
CASSFPGEGATYGYTF
TGTGCCAGCAGTTTCCCTGGGGAGGGAGCCACGTATGGCTACACCTTC
>TRBV6-2/TRBV6-3|.|TRBJ1-3|.
CASSYSQISGNTIYF
TGTGCCAGCAGTTACTCACAGATCTCTGGAAACACCATATATTTT
>TRBV29-1|.|TRBJ2-5|.
CSVEEFGQEWGETQYF
TGCAGCGTTGAAGAATTCGGGCAGGAATGGGGAGAGACCCAGTACTTC
>TRBV5-5|.|TRBJ1-5|.
CASSQTGGPSNQPQHF
TGTGCCAGCAGCCAAACCGGGGGCCCGAGCAATCAGCCCCAGCATTTT
>TRBV7-2|TRBD2|TRBJ2-1|few
CASSGHGTTYNEQFF
TGTGCCAGCAGCGGACACGGGACTACCTACAATGAGCAGTTCTTC
>TRBV24-1|TRBD1|TRBJ1-1|.
CATSDEGAPGEAFF
TGTGCCACCAGTGACGAGGGGGCGCCGGGGGAAGCTTTCTTT
>TRBV12-3/TRBV12-4|.|TRBJ1-3|.
CASGTSRNTIYF
TGTGCCAGCGGGACGTCGCGAAACACCATATATTTT
>TRBV12-3/TRBV12-4|TRBD1|TRBJ1-2|.
CASNIEGANGYTF
TGTGCCAGCAATATCGAGGGGGCCAATGGCTACACCTTC
>TRBV11-1|TRBD2|TRBJ2-1|few
CASSPTDSGGPYNEQFF
TGTGCCAGCAGCCCGACCGACAGCGGGGGGCCTTACAATGAGCAGTTCTTC
>TRBV15|TRBD2|TRBJ2-5|few
CATSRGPSGGHETQYF
TGTGCCACCAGCAGAGGCCCTAGCGGGGGTCATGAGACCCAGTACTTC
>TRBV11-2|.|TRBJ1-1|once
CASSSGPDRNEAFF
TGTGCCAGCAGCTCCGGGCCCGATCGTAATGAAGCTTTCTTT
>TRBV6-1|.|TRBJ1-6|.
CASSDAAIRYNSPLHF
TGTGCCAGCAGTGACGCGGCAATTAGGTATAATTCACCCCTCCACTTT
>TRBV11-2|TRBD2|TRBJ2-1|.
CASSPKPGTSGGAGGEQFF
TGCGCCAGCAGCCCCAAACCCGGGACTAGCGGGGGGGCTGGGGGTGAGCAGTTCTTC
>TRBV6-1|.|TRBJ2-1|.
CASSETVTGLSYNEQFF
TGTGCCAGCAGTGAAACAGTCACAGGTCTCTCCTACAATGAGCAGTTCTTC
>TRBV29-1|TRBD1|TRBJ2-6|.
CSVGDPGDRGSSGANVLTF
TGCAGCGTTGGGGATCCGGGGGACAGGGGAAGCTCTGGGGCCAACGTCCTGACTTTC
>TRBV7-9|.|TRBJ1-1|.
CASSFPGAYTEAFF
TGTGCCAGCAGCTTCCCCGGGGCCTACACTGAAGCTTTCTTT
>TRBV7-2|TRBD1|TRBJ2-7|many
CASSLEQGSPTYEQYF
TGTGCCAGCAGCTTAGAACAGGGGTCACCTACCTACGAGCAGTACTTC
>TRBV5-4|TRBD1|TRBJ2-7|.
CASSLSHGTGGEQYF
TGTGCCAGCAGCTTGTCTCACGGGACAGGGGGCGAGCAGTACTTC
>TRBV7-2|.|TRBJ2-3|.
CASSLGSAAAQGNTQYF
TGTGCCAGCAGCTTAGGATCGGCAGCGGCCCAGGGGAATACGCAGTATTTT
>TRBV24-1|TRBD2|TRBJ2-1|.
CATSESPSGGVFNEQFF
TGTGCCACCAGTGAATCGCCCAGCGGGGGGGTGTTCAATGAGCAGTTCTTC
>TRBV18|.|TRBJ1-5|.
CASSPTMRGSSNQPQHF
TGTGCCAGCTCACCCACAATGCGGGGAAGTAGCAATCAGCCCCAGCATTTT
>TRBV4-1|TRBD1|TRBJ2-7|.
CDSSQDRTGQYEQYF
TGCGACAGCAGCCAAGATCGGACAGGGCAGTACGAGCAGTACTTC
>TRBV5-3|.|TRBJ1-1|.
CASSAPDTFF
TGTGCCAGCAGCGCCCCTGATACTTTCTTT
>TRBV14|.|TRBJ1-4|few
CASSQEWDGLGGLFF
TGTGCCAGCAGCCAAGAATGGGACGGCCTTGGAGGACTGTTTTTT
>TRBV25-1|.|TRBJ1-2|.
CASSEQGFYGYTF
TGTGCCAGCAGTGAACAGGGATTCTATGGCTACACCTTC
>TRBV20-1|.|TRBJ1-5|few
CSARDTGFNQPQHF
TGCAGTGCTAGAGATACGGGATTCAACCAGCCCCAGCATTTT
>TRBV12-3/TRBV12-4|TRBD2|TRBJ2-7|many
CASSLAAGGKRYEQYF
TGTGCCAGCAGTTTGGCAGCGGGGGGGAAGCGGTACGAGCAGTACTTC
>TRBV11-2|.|TRBJ1-2|.
CARSTTPTLHGYTF
TGTGCAAGAAGCACAACTCCCACTTTGCATGGCTACACCTTC
>TRBV4-1|.|TRBJ2-5|.
CASSQEGPGETQYF
TGCGCCAGCAGCCAAGAAGGGCCGGGAGAGACCCAGTACTTC
>TRBV27|.|TRBJ1-2|.
CASRKGQLTNYGYTF
TGTGCCAGCAGAAAAGGACAGCTTACTAACTATGGCTACACCTTC
>TRBV25-1|TRBD1|TRBJ2-2|.
CASRAGTGAVGELFF
TGTGCCAGCAGGGCCGGGACAGGGGCTGTCGGGGAGCTGTTTTTT
>TRBV20-1|.|TRBJ2-7|.
CSARSEGPPYEQYF
TGCAGTGCTAGAAGTGAGGGGCCCCCCTACGAGCAGTACTTC
>TRBV12-3/TRBV12-4|TRBD1|TRBJ2-1|few
CASSPTGGGNEQFF
TGTGCCAGCAGCCCGACAGGGGGCGGGAATGAGCAGTTCTTC
>TRBV14|.|TRBJ1-1|.
CASSLDMGGTEAFF
TGTGCCAGCAGCCTGGATATGGGTGGAACTGAAGCTTTCTTT
>TRBV28|.|TRBJ1-4|few
CAVLDGLWEKLFF
TGTGCCGTCCTAGACGGCTTGTGGGAAAAACTGTTTTTT
>TRBV7-2|.|TRBJ2-7|many
CASSLSYRPPNGEQYF
TGTGCCAGCAGCTTAAGTTACAGGCCTCCCAATGGAGAGCAGTACTTC
>TRBV19|TRBD1|TRBJ1-5|.
CASRAGTAYNQPQHF
TGTGCCAGCCGCGCCGGGACAGCCTATAATCAGCCCCAGCATTTT
>TRBV4-1|TRBD1|TRBJ2-6|.
CASSQDFRDRISGAHVRTF
TGCGCCAGCAGCCAAGATTTTAGGGACAGGATCTCTGGGGCCCACGTACGTACTTTC
>TRBV10-2|TRBD2|TRBJ2-3|.
CASQTSGGSTDTQYF
TGCGCCAGCCAGACTAGCGGGGGAAGCACAGATACGCAGTATTTT
>TRBV5-1|.|TRBJ2-1|.
CASSLGSQAQGQFF
TGCGCCAGCAGCTTGGGCTCGCAGGCCCAGGGGCAGTTCTTC
>TRBV3-1|.|TRBJ2-3|once
CASSQVVQRNSPYPQYF
TGTGCCAGCAGCCAAGTCGTACAGCGGAATTCACCCTATCCGCAGTATTTT
>TRBV7-8|.|TRBJ2-7|many
CASSKTTRRSGEYEQYF
TGTGCCAGCAGCAAAACCACCCGGAGAAGCGGAGAGTACGAGCAGTACTTC
>TRBV15|.|TRBJ2-7|few
CATRSLTYEQYF
TGTGCCACCAGGAGCCTTACCTACGAGCAGTACTTC
>TRBV6-1|.|TRBJ2-5|many
CASTLVDGSVRETQYF
TGTGCCAGCACTCTCGTGGACGGGTCAGTGCGGGAGACCCAGTACTTC